This T cell receptor (beta chain) was recorded in a study of cytomegalovirus exposure and HLA in healthy donors. Only in-frame clones appear in the TCRdb table, and some are missing; sequencing was by immunoSEQ multiplex PCR. The data contain about 200,000 clones, 84% of them singletons. This CDR3 region has 15 residues. J gave up 7 bases and V 1 base, and 5 bases lay outside the gene matches. Per germline, CDR1 SGHNT and CDR2 YENEEA. Source material: PBMCs. This TCR was recovered from a woman aged 30 to 39 in good health and CMV-seropositive. The chain joins TRBV11-3 to TRBJ2-1; TRBD2 aligns across 9 bases. The CDR3 spells CASSLGGLAGNEQFF. The CDR3 nucleotides are TGTGCCAGCAGCTTAGGCGGGCTAGCGGGAAATGAGCAGTTCTTC. Drawing the rest from reference TRBV11-3 and TRBJ2-1, the complete variable domain is EAGVVQSPRYKIIEKKQPVAFWCNPISGHNTLYWYLQNLGQGPELLIRYENEEAVDDSQLPKDRFSAERLKGVDSTLKIQPAELGDSAVYLCASSLGGLAGNEQFFGPGTRLTVL.